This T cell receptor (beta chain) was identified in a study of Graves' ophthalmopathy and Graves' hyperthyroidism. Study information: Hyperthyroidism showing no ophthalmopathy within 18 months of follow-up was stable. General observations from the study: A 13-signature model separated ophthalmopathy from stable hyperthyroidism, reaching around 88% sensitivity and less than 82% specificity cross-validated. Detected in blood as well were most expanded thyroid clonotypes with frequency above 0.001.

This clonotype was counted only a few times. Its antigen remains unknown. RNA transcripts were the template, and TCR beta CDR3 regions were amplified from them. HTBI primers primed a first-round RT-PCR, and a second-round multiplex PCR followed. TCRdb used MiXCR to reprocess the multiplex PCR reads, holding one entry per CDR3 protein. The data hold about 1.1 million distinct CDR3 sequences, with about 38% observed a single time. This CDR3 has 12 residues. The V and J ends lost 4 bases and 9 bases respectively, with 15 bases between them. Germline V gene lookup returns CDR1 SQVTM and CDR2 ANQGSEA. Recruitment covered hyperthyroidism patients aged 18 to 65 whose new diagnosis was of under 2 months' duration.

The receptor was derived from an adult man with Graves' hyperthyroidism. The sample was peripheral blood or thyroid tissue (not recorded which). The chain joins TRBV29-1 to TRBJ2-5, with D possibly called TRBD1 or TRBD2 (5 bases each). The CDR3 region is CSVGGNNQPQYF. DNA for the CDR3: TGCAGCGTTGGGGGGAACAATCAGCCCCAGTACTTC. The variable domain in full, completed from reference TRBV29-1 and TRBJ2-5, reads SAVISQKPSRDICQRGTSLTIQCQVDSQVTMMFWYRQQPGQSLTLIATANQGSEATYESGFVIDKFPISRPNLTFSTLTVSNMSPEDSSIYLCSVGGNNQPQYFGPGTRLLVL.